What follows are 29 T cell receptor beta chains derived from one specimen sequenced in a study of cytomegalovirus exposure and HLA in healthy donors. The primer mix had 60 Vbeta and 13 Jbeta primers. TCRdb's copy holds only in-frame clones and misses some; the assay was immunoSEQ multiplex PCR. This sample carries roughly 100,000 clones, approximately 72% of them seen once, and the ten largest clones take 2% to 2.5%. Sequenced: PBMCs. These receptors all stem from a man aged 25 to 40 in good health and CMV-seronegative.

The chain couples TRBV19 to TRBJ2-5, with D maybe TRBD2 (6 bases). The CDR3 length is 15 residues. Trimming shortened V by 2 bases and J by 4 bases, and 14 bases separated the two germline ends. The germline gives CDR1 LNHDA, CDR2 SQIVND (reference sequence). The CDR3 spells CASSINGGGRETQYF. The CDR3 bases are TGTGCCAGTAGTATAAACGGGGGAGGTCGAGAGACCCAGTACTTC.

A few counts support this clone. V is TRBV4-3 and J is TRBJ1-2; D possibly corresponds to TRBD1 (5 bases). The CDR3 runs to 14 residues. Germline CDR1 LGHNA, CDR2 YSLEER. Trimming removed 1 base at V and 9 bases at J, with 15 bases between. CDR3 coding DNA: TGCGCCAGCAGCCAAGGTGGGACCCGGGGGAGCTACACCTTC. Its protein is CASSQGGTRGSYTF.

The genes are TRBV9 and TRBJ2-1; 8 nucleotides agree with TRBD2. Germline V lookup: CDR1 SGDLS, CDR2 YYNGEE. Losses at the gene ends were 0 bases for V and 6 bases for J; bases not matched to a gene: 5. CDR3 size: 15 residues. CDR3 protein: CASSVAGGPSNEQFF. CDR3 DNA: TGTGCCAGCAGCGTAGCGGGAGGGCCCTCCAATGAGCAGTTCTTC.

A few counts support this clone. This chain joins TRBV5-1 and TRBJ1-6, with TRBD1 as a possible D gene (5 bases). Trimming left V 1 base short and J 9 bases short, with 14 bases between. Germline assignment: CDR1 SGHRS and CDR2 YFSETQ. There are 15 residues in the CDR3. The CDR3 coding sequence is TGCGCCAGCAGCTTGAGTAGGCAGGGAATTTCACCCCTCCACTTT. Its protein is CASSLSRQGISPLHF.

The chain carries TRBV4-1 and TRBJ2-4; 13 nucleotides agree with TRBD2. V lost 4 bases to trimming and J lost 8 bases; unmatched junction nucleotides: 8. Germline assignment: CDR1 MGHRA and CDR2 YSYEKL. This CDR3 contains 16 residues. CDR3 in DNA: TGCGCCAGCAGCCGCGGGACTAGCGGGGTGGCGGACATTCAGTACTTC. It codes for CASSRGTSGVADIQYF.

The genes are TRBV23-1 and TRBJ1-1, with TRBD1 identical over 7 bases. TRBV23-1 is an open reading frame whose function is uncertain. V lost 0 bases, J lost 9 bases, and 7 bases stayed unmatched. The CDR3 runs to 14 residues. The CDR3 here is CASSQSRTTGKAFF. CDR3 DNA: TGCGCCAGCAGTCAATCGAGGACGACAGGGAAAGCTTTCTTT.

This clone has just a few counts. This chain connects TRBV30 to TRBJ1-4; TRBD1 matches at 10 bases. CDR3 length equals 12 residues. The germline V gene has CDR1 GTSNPN and CDR2 SVGIG (reference sequence). Unmatched junction bases numbered 6, after V lost 1 base and J lost 16 bases. CDR3 sequence reads: CAWSASGDRGFF. The CDR3 nucleotides are TGTGCCTGGAGTGCTTCCGGGGACAGGGGGTTTTTT.

The chain couples TRBV6-5 to TRBJ1-4, with D perhaps TRBD1 (6 bases). The CDR3 extends over 14 amino acids. The V gene lost 9 bases and the J gene lost 7 bases, with 18 bases spanning the gap. CDR1 is MNHEY and CDR2 is SVGAGI in the germline V gene. CDR3 residues: CASGSGGAGEKLFF. The CDR3 coding sequence is TGTGCCAGTGGGTCGGGGGGGGCGGGTGAAAAACTGTTTTTT.

The chain has TRBV7-9 and TRBJ2-3; D unresolved. Trimming stripped 1 base from V and 3 bases from J, with 5 bases between. CDR1 is SEHNR and CDR2 is FQNEAQ in the germline V gene (reference sequence). The CDR3 spans 13 residues. The CDR3 loop reads CASSLVLTDTQYF. The DNA of the CDR3 is TGTGCCAGCAGCTTAGTATTAACAGATACGCAGTATTTT.

The rearrangement uses TRBV5-1 and TRBJ2-3; TRBD1 matches at 9 bases. The CDR3 extends over 15 amino acids. Germline V lookup: CDR1 SGHRS, CDR2 YFSETQ. V lost 0 bases to trimming and J lost 6 bases; unmatched junction nucleotides: 5. The CDR3, as DNA: TGCGCCAGCAGCTTGGCGGGACAGGGTTTGGATACGCAGTATTTT. Its translation is CASSLAGQGLDTQYF.

A few counts support this clone. The chain carries TRBV6-5 and TRBJ1-1; TRBD1 matches 7 bases. This CDR3 contains 15 residues. In germline, CDR1 is MNHEY, CDR2 SVGAGI. J lost 0 bases, V lost 2 bases, and 3 bases had no gene match. The CDR3 DNA reads TGTGCCAGCAGTTACGACAGGGACATGAACACTGAAGCTTTCTTT. Translating it yields CASSYDRDMNTEAFF.

This chain uses TRBV5-4 with TRBJ2-5; D remains ambiguous. V was trimmed by 2 bases and J by 2 bases, leaving 13 bases between them. Germline-derived CDR1 and CDR2 are SGHNT and YYREEE (reference sequence). This CDR3 has 15 residues. In DNA, the CDR3 is TGTGCCAGCAGCTTCGCGTCAGGAACGCAAGAGACCCAGTACTTC. Encoded protein: CASSFASGTQETQYF.

This chain links TRBV7-2 with TRBJ2-7; 10 bases map to TRBD1. Per germline, CDR1 SGHTA and CDR2 FQGNSA. V lost 3 bases to trimming and J lost 2 bases; unmatched junction nucleotides: 4. This CDR3 comprises 15 residues. CDR3 in amino acids: CASSFLGTGAYEQYF. CDR3 sequence (DNA): TGTGCCAGCAGCTTTCTCGGGACAGGGGCCTACGAGCAGTACTTC. The whole variable domain, remainder taken from reference TRBV7-2 and TRBJ2-7, is GAGVSQSPSNKVTEKGKDVELRCDPISGHTALYWYRQSLGQGLEFLIYFQGNSAPDKSGLPSDRFSAERTGGSVSTLTIQRTQQEDSAVYLCASSFLGTGAYEQYFGPGTRLTVT.

The chain is built from TRBV18 and TRBJ1-1; maybe TRBD1 (5 bases). V dropped 3 bases and J dropped 1 base, with 12 bases sitting between them. Germline-derived CDR1 and CDR2 are KGHSH and LQKENI. The CDR3 is made up of 15 amino acids. Here the CDR3 reads CASSPGGGANTEAFF. CDR3 bases: TGTGCCAGCTCACCTGGCGGAGGGGCGAACACTGAAGCTTTCTTT.

The chain employs TRBV7-2 and TRBJ2-5; tentatively, D is TRBD2 (6 bases). The CDR3 loop spans 14 amino acids. The germline V gene encodes CDR1 SGHTA and CDR2 FQGNSA. Trimming took 5 bases from V and 4 from J, leaving 14 bases between them. CDR3 residues: CASSPLRRGETQYF. CDR3 nucleotide sequence: TGTGCCAGCAGCCCACTTAGGAGGGGAGAGACCCAGTACTTC.

The rearrangement links TRBV11-2 to TRBJ1-1, with D uncertain. This CDR3 region has 13 residues. Germline V gene data show CDR1 as SGHAT and CDR2 as FQNNGV. V lost 5 bases and J 6 bases, leaving 13 bases between the germline ends. The CDR3 is CASSTQPRAEAFF. The CDR3 nucleotides read TGTGCCAGCAGCACTCAACCCCGGGCTGAAGCTTTCTTT.

The chain combines TRBV7-9 with TRBJ2-5; D perhaps matches TRBD2 (6 bases). Trimming pared 2 bases from V and 4 bases from J, leaving 14 bases between. CDR3 size: 15 residues. Germline V gene data show CDR1 as SEHNR and CDR2 as FQNEAQ (reference sequence). The DNA for the CDR3 is TGTGCCAGCAGCTTACCCACTATGCGGGGAGAGACCCAGTACTTC. It encodes CASSLPTMRGETQYF. The whole variable domain, remainder taken from reference TRBV7-9 and TRBJ2-5, is DTGVSQNPRHKITKRGQNVTFRCDPISEHNRLYWYRQTLGQGPEFLTYFQNEAQLEKSRLLSDRFSAERPKGSFSTLEIQRTEQGDSAMYLCASSLPTMRGETQYFGPGTRLLVL.

This chain joins TRBV14 and TRBJ2-2; a possible D gene is TRBD1 (5 bases). The CDR3 is 13 residues long. The germline V gene encodes CDR1 SGHDN and CDR2 FVKESK. The V gene lost 6 bases and the J gene lost 7 bases, with 12 bases spanning the gap. In DNA, the CDR3 is TGTGCCAGCAGACTTCAGGGAAACGGGGAGCTGTTTTTT. The encoded protein is CASRLQGNGELFF.

The chain combines TRBV30 with TRBJ1-1; D is possibly TRBD1 (5 bases). Trimming cost V 1 base and J 6 bases, with 18 bases left between them. The CDR3 loop spans 15 amino acids. Germline CDR1 reads GTSNPN; CDR2 reads SVGIG (reference sequence). DNA of the CDR3: TGTGCCTGGAGTGCAGGAACCGGGGGGACCCCTGAAGCTTTCTTT. As protein: CAWSAGTGGTPEAFF.

As regards this clone: One junction end does not reproduce the germline sequence, and a read error may be involved. The CDR3 nucleotides are TGTGCCAGTAGTATTTGGGCCGAGACAGGGGGCTATGATTCACCCCTCCACTTT. Translation gives CASSIWAETGGYDSPLHF. The chain carries TRBV19 and TRBJ1-6; TRBD1 aligns across 10 bases. The germline CDR1 and CDR2 sequences are LNHDA and SQIVND (reference sequence). The CDR3 is made up of 18 amino acids.

The chain employs TRBV5-6 and TRBJ2-7; the match to TRBD2 covers 8 bases. The CDR3 is 15 amino acids. Germline V gene data show CDR1 as SGHDT and CDR2 as YYEEEE. J gave up 3 bases and V 0 bases, and 5 bases lay outside the gene matches. This CDR3 is CASSLGGRLHYEQYF. In DNA, the CDR3 is TGTGCCAGCAGCTTGGGCGGGAGGCTGCACTACGAGCAGTACTTC.

The V call is TRBV2, the J call TRBJ1-2, with 7 positions matching TRBD1. Germline trimming cut 7 bases from V and 7 bases from J; bases unmatched to any gene: 9. CDR3 length equals 13 residues. Germline CDR1 SNHLY, CDR2 FYNNEI. CDR3: CASTPDRDSGYTF. In nucleotides, the CDR3 is TGTGCCAGCACCCCAGACAGGGATTCTGGCTACACCTTC.

The rearrangement joins TRBV29-1 to TRBJ1-5, with TRBD1 matching over 9 bases. V shed 6 bases and J 0 bases; nucleotides not matched to a gene: 3. Germline CDR1 and CDR2: SQVTM and ANQGSEA. The CDR3 spans 14 residues. CDR3 sequence (DNA): TGCAGCGTCAGGGACAGGGCTAGCAATCAGCCCCAGCATTTT. This translates into CSVRDRASNQPQHF.

This clone has only a few counts. The chain couples TRBV6-1 to TRBJ1-1; TRBD1 matches 7 bases. This CDR3 has 13 residues. Germline V gene lookup returns CDR1 MNHNS and CDR2 SASEGT. V trimming: 8 bases; J trimming: 4 bases; junction bases outside the gene matches: 7. Here the CDR3 DNA reads TGTGCCAGCTGCCGAGGGGACAGCACTGAAGCTTTCTTT. The encoded protein is CASCRGDSTEAFF.

The chain uses TRBV27 and TRBJ2-3; the D gene is possibly TRBD2 (5 bases). The length of the CDR3 is 15 residues. The V gene lost 5 bases and the J gene lost 0 bases, with 12 bases spanning the gap. Germline CDR1 and CDR2: MNHEY and SMNVEV (reference sequence). The CDR3 protein is CASSPNGLSTDTQYF. For the CDR3, the DNA is TGTGCCAGCAGTCCTAACGGACTTAGCACAGATACGCAGTATTTT.

DNA of the CDR3: TGTGCCAGTACCCCGGTCGCCGGGGGTACCTACGAGCAGTACTTC. Its protein is CASTPVAGGTYEQYF. The chain couples TRBV19 to TRBJ2-7; maybe TRBD2 (6 bases). Germline lookup yields CDR1 LNHDA and CDR2 SQIVND (reference sequence). The CDR3 sequence is 15 residues long. The V and J ends lost 7 bases and 2 bases respectively, with 18 bases between them.

This rearrangement joins TRBV5-4 to TRBJ2-2, with 7 bases matching TRBD2. CDR3 length: 17 residues. Trimming cost V 4 bases and J 1 base; bases outside gene matches: 10. Germline V gene data show CDR1 as SGHNT and CDR2 as YYREEE (reference sequence). The CDR3 region is CASSLKAGRVNTGELFF. For the CDR3, the DNA is TGTGCCAGCAGCCTAAAAGCGGGACGTGTGAACACCGGGGAGCTGTTTTTT.

With regard to this clone: The junction does not match germline at one end; this may be a read error. The chain carries TRBV4-1 and TRBJ1-2, with 7 bases aligning to TRBD1. The CDR3 totals 16 residues. From germline, CDR1 is MGHRA and CDR2 YSYEKL. The CDR3 spells CASSKTGAGRKRGYIF. The CDR3 DNA reads as TGCGCCAGCAGCAAAACAGGGGCAGGGAGGAAAAGAGGCTACATCTTC.

As regards this clone: This sample includes further DNA sequences coding for the same CDR3. This chain connects TRBV5-1 to TRBJ1-2, with D unresolved. Germline CDR1 and CDR2: SGHRS and YFSETQ. Trimming left V 1 base short and J 3 bases short, with 10 bases between. The CDR3 runs 14 residues. The CDR3 region is CASSLQDIDYGYTF. DNA of the CDR3: TGCGCCAGCAGCTTGCAAGACATAGACTATGGCTACACCTTC. The complete variable domain, with remaining parts taken from reference TRBV5-1 and TRBJ1-2, reads KAGVTQTPRYLIKTRGQQVTLSCSPISGHRSVSWYQQTPGQGLQFLFEYFSETQRNKGNFPGRFSGRQFSNSRSEMNVSTLELGDSALYLCASSLQDIDYGYTFGSGTRLTVV.